This section outlines one T cell receptor (beta chain) sequence together with its context. Extracted total RNA amounted to at least 6 micrograms for each sample. Together with a sample-barcoded 5' primer, a J-beta primer mix was included in a second PCR lasting about 7 to 12 cycles. A single record per CDR3 protein comes from TCRdb applying MiXCR to the 5' RACE reads. The sample holds over 600,000 distinct CDR3 sequences, over 40% seen once. The sample originates from a study of blood T cells in healthy people across ages. The CDR3 covers 15 residues. Germline V gene lookup returns CDR1 SGHTA and CDR2 FQGNSA. With 7 bases removed from V and 7 bases from J, the gap between germline ends came to 23 bases.

The sequencing input was blood. The sequence came from a man older than 75 in good health. The V call is TRBV7-2, the J call TRBJ2-7; a possible D gene is TRBD1 (6 bases). Here the CDR3 reads CASTVGGQSYNEQYF. As DNA, the CDR3 is TGTGCCAGCACCGTCGGTGGACAGAGCTACAATGAGCAGTACTTC.